The entry below gives a single TCR beta chain sequence along with its context. The data originate from a study of T-cell reconstitution after alpha-beta-depleted transplantation in children. Using unique molecular identifiers, the investigators prepared the TCRbeta library. TCRdb independently ran MiXCR on the PCR reads; one entry per CDR3 protein. The sample has about 540,000 distinct CDR3 sequences; around 19% are singletons. The length of the CDR3 is 16 residues. V lost 4 bases, J lost 3 bases, and 13 bases stayed unmatched. In germline, CDR1 is SGHRS, CDR2 YFSETQ. This sample comprised PBMCs from the stem cell graft donor, obtained from the stem cell graft. The TCR was taken from a human donor who donated a stem cell graft to a child with acute lymphoblastic leukemia. This chain connects TRBV5-1 to TRBJ2-7, with 7 bases lining up with TRBD1. The CDR3: CASSLGTGQIFYEQYF. The CDR3 bases are TGCGCCAGCAGCCTCGGGACGGGACAGATATTCTACGAGCAGTACTTC. Using reference TRBV5-1 and TRBJ2-7 for the parts outside the CDR3, the full variable domain is KAGVTQTPRYLIKTRGQQVTLSCSPISGHRSVSWYQQTPGQGLQFLFEYFSETQRNKGNFPGRFSGRQFSNSRSEMNVSTLELGDSALYLCASSLGTGQIFYEQYFGPGTRLTVT.